A selection of T cell receptor beta chains follows, all from one sample in a study of shared clonotypes between healthy human individuals. Profiled with immunoSEQ multiplex PCR; TCRdb holds only in-frame clones, not every one. Seen here are 740,000 or so clones, less than 80% observed once, and the top ten hold around 1.8%. Specimen: memory CD4+ T cells sorted from blood. All receptors derive from a woman in her twenties or thirties in good health. CDR3s include the opening cysteine and the closing phenylalanine or tryptophan. The D gene is left open where the match is weak. Rows give clone size only sometimes, using once, few, many, or a class for an expanded clone.

TRBV6-6	TRBJ2-1	.	.	11	TGTGCCAGCAGTTACTACGGGGAGCAGTTCTTC	CASSYYGEQFF
TRBV30	TRBJ2-7	.	TRBD2	18	TGTGCCTGGAGTGTCCAACACCCCCCACTAGCGGGAGTGTACGAGCAGTACTTC	CAWSVQHPPLAGVYEQYF
TRBV6-1	TRBJ2-7	once	TRBD1	15	TGTGCCAGCAGTGACCAGGGACAGGGAAAGGTCGAGCAGTACTTC	CASSDQGQGKVEQYF
TRBV6-5	TRBJ1-3	.	.	15	TGTGCCAGCAGTTACTCGACTTCCCAGGGGAACACCATATATTTT	CASSYSTSQGNTIYF
TRBV28	TRBJ2-7	.	TRBD1	14	TGTGCCAGCAACCGACAGGGGGAGGTTTACGAGCAGTACTTC	CASNRQGEVYEQYF
TRBV6-1	TRBJ1-1	once	.	14	TGTGCCAGCAGTGAAAGGGGACTCGGCACTGAAGCTTTCTTT	CASSERGLGTEAFF
TRBV5-1	TRBJ2-7	few	TRBD2	16	TGCGCCAGCAGCTTGGAGGGCGGGAGGTCGACCTACGAGCAGTACTTC	CASSLEGGRSTYEQYF
TRBV6-5	TRBJ1-4	.	.	16	TGTGCCAGCAGTTACTCGAATCCGGAATCGGGTGAAAAACTGTTTTTT	CASSYSNPESGEKLFF
TRBV5-6	TRBJ2-7	.	.	14	TGTGCCAGCAGCACACAGGGAGGTGGGAACGAGCAGTACTTC	CASSTQGGGNEQYF
TRBV28	TRBJ2-5	.	TRBD1	15	TGTGCCAGCAGGCCTACAGGGGGCCGACAAGAGACCCAGTACTTC	CASRPTGGRQETQYF
TRBV5-1	TRBJ1-5	few	.	14	TGCGCCAGCAGCTTGGATGGGGCTCAGCAGCCCCAGCATTTT	CASSLDGAQQPQHF
TRBV5-6	TRBJ2-7	.	.	16	TGTGCCAGCAGCTCCTATGGGGACCCTCGGATGGTAGAGCAGTACTTC	CASSSYGDPRMVEQYF
TRBV2	TRBJ2-3	.	TRBD2	15	TGTGCCAGCAGTGGGACGGGACTACCCACAGATACGCAGTATTTT	CASSGTGLPTDTQYF
TRBV5-1	TRBJ1-4	once	.	13	TGCGCCAGCAGCCTCCGGACAGCTGAAAAACTGTTTTTT	CASSLRTAEKLFF
TRBV10-2	TRBJ2-7	.	.	13	TGCGCCAGCAAGGCAGGGGCCTCCTACGAGCAGTACTTC	CASKAGASYEQYF
TRBV12-5	TRBJ1-5	.	TRBD1	17	TGTGCTAGTGGTTTGGCCAAACGGACAGGGGTCCATCAGCCCCAGCATTTT	CASGLAKRTGVHQPQHF
TRBV6-6	TRBJ1-2	few	.	13	TGTGCCAGCACTCGACTGGGGGGGTTGGGCTACACCTTC	CASTRLGGLGYTF
TRBV6-1	TRBJ1-5	.	.	12	TGTGCCAGCAGCGGGGGGTATCAGCCCCAGCATTTT	CASSGGYQPQHF
TRBV6-4	TRBJ1-1	.	.	12	TGTGCCAGCAACGGACAGCCTCCCGAAGCTTTCTTT	CASNGQPPEAFF
TRBV7-9	TRBJ2-3	.	.	15	TGTGCCAGCACCGACGACTATCGGGGCACAGATACGCAGTATTTT	CASTDDYRGTDTQYF
TRBV25-1	TRBJ1-6	.	.	14	TGTGCCTCGCGGGGAGTTTGGGATAATTCACCCCTCCACTTT	CASRGVWDNSPLHF
TRBV19	TRBJ2-5	.	TRBD2	14	TGTGCCAGTAGTACCTTAGCGGGGCAAGAGACCCAGTACTTC	CASSTLAGQETQYF
TRBV19	TRBJ2-7	.	.	16	TGTGCCAGTAGTATAGATCTATCCGGCACTAGGGGCGAGCAGTACTTC	CASSIDLSGTRGEQYF
TRBV6-6	TRBJ1-2	few	TRBD1	14	TGTGCCAGCTTCCCGGGACAGGGAACCTATGGCTACACCTTC	CASFPGQGTYGYTF
TRBV27	TRBJ2-3	.	.	13	TGTGCCAGCAGTGAGACCCACCCCGGTACGCAGTATTTT	CASSETHPGTQYF
TRBV28	TRBJ1-2	once	TRBD1	13	TGTGCCAGCTCGGACAGGGAGGGCTATGGCTACACCTTC	CASSDREGYGYTF
TRBV21-1	TRBJ2-7	many	.	13	TGTGCCAGCAGCAGGCCCCACTCCTACGAGCAGTACTTC	CASSRPHSYEQYF
TRBV28	TRBJ2-1	.	TRBD1	13	TGTGCCAGCAGGAGACAGGGGGCTTATGAGCAGTTCTTC	CASRRQGAYEQFF
TRBV5-1	TRBJ1-4	.	.	11	TGCGCCAGCACCAACGATGAAAAACTGTTTTTT	CASTNDEKLFF
TRBV19	TRBJ2-6	few	.	16	TGTGCCAGTAGTATCCCTCCAGGGTCTGGGGCCAACGTCCTGACTTTC	CASSIPPGSGANVLTF
TRBV6-1	TRBJ2-1	.	TRBD1	14	TGTGCCAGCAGTTGGCAGGGGGTTGCTAATGAGCAGTTCTTC	CASSWQGVANEQFF
TRBV9	TRBJ2-6	.	.	15	TGTGCCAGCAGCGTGGAGGGACGTGGGGCCAACGTCCTGACTTTC	CASSVEGRGANVLTF
TRBV14	TRBJ2-2	.	.	16	TGTGCCAGCAGAGGGCCTGGCGGAGCGAACACCGGGGAGCTGTTTTTT	CASRGPGGANTGELFF
TRBV5-1	TRBJ2-7	once	.	18	TGCGCCAGCAGCTTGGGATCGGGGCATGTAGCGGAAGCCTACGAGCAGTACTTC	CASSLGSGHVAEAYEQYF
TRBV28	TRBJ2-1	.	TRBD1	15	TGTGCCAGCAGTTCGCCGGGACAGGGAAAAGGCGAGCAGTTCTTC	CASSSPGQGKGEQFF
TRBV2	TRBJ1-3	.	TRBD1	15	TGTGCCAGCAGACGACAGGGCGTCTCTGGAAACACCATATATTTT	CASRRQGVSGNTIYF